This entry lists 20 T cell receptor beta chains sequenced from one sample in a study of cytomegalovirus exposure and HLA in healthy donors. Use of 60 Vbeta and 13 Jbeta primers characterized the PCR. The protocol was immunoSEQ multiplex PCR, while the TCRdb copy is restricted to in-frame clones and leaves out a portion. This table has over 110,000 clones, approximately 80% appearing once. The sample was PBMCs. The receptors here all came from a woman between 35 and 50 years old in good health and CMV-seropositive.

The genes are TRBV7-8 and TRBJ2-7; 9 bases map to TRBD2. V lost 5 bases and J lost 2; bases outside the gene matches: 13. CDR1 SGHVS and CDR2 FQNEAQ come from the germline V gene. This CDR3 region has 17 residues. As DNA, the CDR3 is TGTGCCAGCAGCCCACGATTAGCGGGAGACGACACCTACGAGCAGTACTTC. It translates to CASSPRLAGDDTYEQYF.

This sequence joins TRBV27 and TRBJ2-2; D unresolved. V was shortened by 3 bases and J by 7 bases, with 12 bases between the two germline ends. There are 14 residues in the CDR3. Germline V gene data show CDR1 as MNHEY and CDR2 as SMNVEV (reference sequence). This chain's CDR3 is CASSFNLWSGELFF. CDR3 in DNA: TGTGCCAGCAGTTTTAATCTTTGGAGCGGGGAGCTGTTTTTT.

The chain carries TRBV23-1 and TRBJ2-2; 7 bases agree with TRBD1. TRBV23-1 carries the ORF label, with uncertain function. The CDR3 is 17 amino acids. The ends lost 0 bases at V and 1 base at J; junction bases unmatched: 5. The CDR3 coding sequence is TGCGCCAGCAGTCAATCTACAGGGGCAGGGAACACCGGGGAGCTGTTTTTT. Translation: CASSQSTGAGNTGELFF.

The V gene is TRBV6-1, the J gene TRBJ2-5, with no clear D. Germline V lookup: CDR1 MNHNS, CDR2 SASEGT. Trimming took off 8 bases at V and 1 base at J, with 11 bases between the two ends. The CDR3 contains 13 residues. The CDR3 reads CASGWASQETQYF. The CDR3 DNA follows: TGTGCCAGCGGCTGGGCCAGCCAAGAGACCCAGTACTTC.

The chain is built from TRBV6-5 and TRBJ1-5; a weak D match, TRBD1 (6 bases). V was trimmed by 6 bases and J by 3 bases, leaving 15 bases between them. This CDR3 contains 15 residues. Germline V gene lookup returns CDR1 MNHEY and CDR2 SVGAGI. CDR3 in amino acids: CASRGMTGLNQPQHF. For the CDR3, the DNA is TGTGCCAGCAGGGGGATGACAGGCCTCAATCAGCCCCAGCATTTT.

The chain's CDR3 is CASTLTGGRGEAFF. The CDR3 nucleotides read TGTGCCAGCACCCTAACAGGGGGCCGGGGTGAAGCTTTCTTT. This chain uses TRBV6-5 with TRBJ1-1; TRBD1 matches 9 bases. CDR3 length: 14 residues. Trimming took 7 bases from V and 7 from J; bases not matched to a gene: 10. Germline V gives CDR1 MNHEY, CDR2 SVGAGI.

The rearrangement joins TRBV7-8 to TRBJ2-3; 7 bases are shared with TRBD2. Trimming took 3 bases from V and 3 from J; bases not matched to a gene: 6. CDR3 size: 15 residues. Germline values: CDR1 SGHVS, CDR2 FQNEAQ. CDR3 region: CASSFQGLVTDTQYF. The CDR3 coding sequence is TGTGCCAGCAGCTTTCAAGGACTAGTTACAGATACGCAGTATTTT.

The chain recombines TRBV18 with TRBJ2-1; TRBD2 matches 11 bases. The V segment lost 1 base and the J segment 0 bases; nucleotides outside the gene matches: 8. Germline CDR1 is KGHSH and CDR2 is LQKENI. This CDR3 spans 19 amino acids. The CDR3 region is CASSPQGTSGFGSYNEQFF. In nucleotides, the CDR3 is TGTGCCAGCTCACCACAGGGGACTAGCGGCTTTGGCTCCTACAATGAGCAGTTCTTC.

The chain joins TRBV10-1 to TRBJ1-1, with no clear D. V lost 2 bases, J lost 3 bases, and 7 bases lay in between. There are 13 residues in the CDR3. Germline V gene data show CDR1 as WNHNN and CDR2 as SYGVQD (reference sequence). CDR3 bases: TGCGCCAGCAGTGAGATGCGGGACACTGAAGCTTTCTTT. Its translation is CASSEMRDTEAFF.

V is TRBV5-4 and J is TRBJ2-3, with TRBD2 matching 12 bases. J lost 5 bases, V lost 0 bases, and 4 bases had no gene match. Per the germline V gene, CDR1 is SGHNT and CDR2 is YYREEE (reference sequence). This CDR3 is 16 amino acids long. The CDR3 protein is CASSLDPSGREDTQYF. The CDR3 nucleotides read TGTGCCAGCAGCTTGGATCCTAGCGGGAGGGAAGATACGCAGTATTTT.

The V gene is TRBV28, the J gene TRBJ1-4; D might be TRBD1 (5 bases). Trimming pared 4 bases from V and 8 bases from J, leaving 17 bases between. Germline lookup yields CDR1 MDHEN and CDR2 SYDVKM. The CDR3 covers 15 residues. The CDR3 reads CASSSPGGNYEKLFF. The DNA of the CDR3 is TGTGCCAGCAGTTCTCCTGGGGGGAACTACGAAAAACTGTTTTTT.

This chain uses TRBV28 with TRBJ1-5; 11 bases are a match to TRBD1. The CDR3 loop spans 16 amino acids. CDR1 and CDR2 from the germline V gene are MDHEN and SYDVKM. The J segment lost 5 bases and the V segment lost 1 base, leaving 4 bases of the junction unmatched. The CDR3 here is CASSLSGTGGYQPQHF. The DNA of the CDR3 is TGTGCCAGCAGTTTATCCGGGACAGGGGGATATCAGCCCCAGCATTTT.

The CDR3 sequence: CASSQQLAAEETQYF. CDR3 nucleotides: TGCGCCAGCAGCCAACAGCTAGCAGCCGAAGAGACCCAGTACTTC. The chain uses TRBV4-1 and TRBJ2-5, with D possibly matching TRBD2 (5 bases). Germline CDR1 reads MGHRA; CDR2 reads YSYEKL. V was cut by 2 bases and J by 3 bases, with 13 bases left in between. The CDR3 consists of 15 residues.

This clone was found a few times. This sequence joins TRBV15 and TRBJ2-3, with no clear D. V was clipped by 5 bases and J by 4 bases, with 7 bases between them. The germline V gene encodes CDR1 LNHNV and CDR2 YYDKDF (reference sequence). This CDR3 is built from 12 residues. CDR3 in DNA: TGTGCCACCAGCTTCGAGGCAGATACGCAGTATTTT. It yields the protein CATSFEADTQYF.

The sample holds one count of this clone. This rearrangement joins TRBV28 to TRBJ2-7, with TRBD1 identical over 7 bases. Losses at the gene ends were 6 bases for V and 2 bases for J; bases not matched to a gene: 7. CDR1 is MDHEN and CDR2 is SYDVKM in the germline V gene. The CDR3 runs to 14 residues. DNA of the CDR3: TGTGCCAGCAGCCTACAGGGGACAACCTACGAGCAGTACTTC. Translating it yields CASSLQGTTYEQYF.

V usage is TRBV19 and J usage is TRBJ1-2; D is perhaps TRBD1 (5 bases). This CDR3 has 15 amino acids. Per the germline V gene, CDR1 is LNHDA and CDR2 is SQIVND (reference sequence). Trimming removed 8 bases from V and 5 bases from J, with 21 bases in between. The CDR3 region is CASQPLARAGYGYTF. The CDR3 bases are TGTGCCAGTCAACCCCTTGCCAGGGCTGGGTATGGCTACACCTTC.

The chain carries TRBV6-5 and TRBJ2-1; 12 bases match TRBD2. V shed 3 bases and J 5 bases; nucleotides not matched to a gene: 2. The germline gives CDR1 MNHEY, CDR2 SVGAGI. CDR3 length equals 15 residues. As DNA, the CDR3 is TGTGCCAGCAGTTATGGACTAGCGGGAAACAATGAGCAGTTCTTC. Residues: CASSYGLAGNNEQFF.

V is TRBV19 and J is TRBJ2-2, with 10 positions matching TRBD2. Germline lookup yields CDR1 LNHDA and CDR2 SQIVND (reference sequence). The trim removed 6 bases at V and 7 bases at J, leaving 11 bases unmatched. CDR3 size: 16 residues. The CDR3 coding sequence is TGTGCCAGTAGGACCGGGACTAGCGCCGTGGTCGGGGAGCTGTTTTTT. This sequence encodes CASRTGTSAVVGELFF.

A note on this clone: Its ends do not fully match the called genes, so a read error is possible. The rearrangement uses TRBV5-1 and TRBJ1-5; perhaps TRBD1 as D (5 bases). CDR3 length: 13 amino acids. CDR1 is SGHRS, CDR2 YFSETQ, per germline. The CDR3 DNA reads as TGCGCCAGCAGCATCGACAGCAGTCAGCCCCAGCATTTT. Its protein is CASSIDSSQPQHF.

In nucleotides, the CDR3 is TGTGCCAGCAGCCGGGACAGCATAGGAAACACCATATATTTT. It specifies CASSRDSIGNTIYF. The V call is TRBV2, the J call TRBJ1-3; 7 bases are a match to TRBD1. The CDR3 loop spans 14 amino acids. The germline CDR1 and CDR2 sequences are SNHLY and FYNNEI. Trimming cost V 6 bases and J 4 bases; bases outside gene matches: 6.